This TCR beta chain was observed in a study of CD8+ T cells in alopecia areata. The sequencing template was cDNA reverse transcribed from extracted RNA. TCRdb's table, derived via immunoSEQ multiplex PCR, lists solely in-frame clones and lacks some. The sample gives 93,000 or so clones, around 86% of which show up once; roughly 11% is in the top ten. Study observations and caveats: Tofacitinib yielded significantly lower scalp clonality and fewer expanded CD8+ clones among the top 100. Across lesional scalp, and particularly alopecia totalis/universalis, clonality surpassed that of normal scalp.

This CDR3 region has 17 residues. V lost 1 base and J lost 5, with 18 bases in between. CDR1 and CDR2 from the germline V gene are SGHKS and YYEKEE (reference sequence). Treatment given: oral pan-JAK inhibitor, 5-10 mg twice daily. Specimens obtained from alopecia areata patients comprised lesional scalp punch biopsies and peripheral blood. With regard to this clone: Antigen specificity is unknown.

V gene TRBV5-5 combines with J gene TRBJ2-2; weak D call: TRBD1 (6 bases). This receptor was identified in a human donor with alopecia areata. Specimen: CD8+ T cells sorted from blood, collected at approximately week 30, from a patient treated with tofacitinib. This CDR3 is CASSLLRLRDITGELFF. CDR3 coding DNA: TGTGCCAGCAGCTTGTTGCGGCTCAGGGACATAACCGGGGAGCTGTTTTTT.